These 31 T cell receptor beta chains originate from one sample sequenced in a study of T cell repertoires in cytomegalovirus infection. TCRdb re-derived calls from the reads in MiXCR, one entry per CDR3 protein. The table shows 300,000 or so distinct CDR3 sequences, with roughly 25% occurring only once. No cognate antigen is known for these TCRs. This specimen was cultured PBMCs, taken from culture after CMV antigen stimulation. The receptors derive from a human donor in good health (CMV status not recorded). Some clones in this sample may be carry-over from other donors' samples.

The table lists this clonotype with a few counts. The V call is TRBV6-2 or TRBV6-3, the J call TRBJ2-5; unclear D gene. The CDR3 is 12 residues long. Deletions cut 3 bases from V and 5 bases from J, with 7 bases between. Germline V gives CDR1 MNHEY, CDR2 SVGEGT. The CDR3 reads CASSYSFETQYF. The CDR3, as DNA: TGTGCCAGCAGTTATTCGTTCGAGACCCAGTACTTC.

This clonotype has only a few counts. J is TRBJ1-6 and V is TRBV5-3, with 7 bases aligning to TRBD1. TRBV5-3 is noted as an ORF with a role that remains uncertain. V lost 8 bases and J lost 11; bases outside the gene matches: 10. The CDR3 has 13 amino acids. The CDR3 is CASSQQGSAPLHF. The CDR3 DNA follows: TGTGCCAGCAGCCAACAGGGGTCGGCACCCCTCCACTTT.

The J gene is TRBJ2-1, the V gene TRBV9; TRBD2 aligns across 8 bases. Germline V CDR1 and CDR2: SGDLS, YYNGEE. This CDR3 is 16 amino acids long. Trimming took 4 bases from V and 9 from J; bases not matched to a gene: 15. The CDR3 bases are TGTGCCAGCAGCTCGCTCGGAGCGGGAGCCATTGGTGAGCAGTTCTTC. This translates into CASSSLGAGAIGEQFF.

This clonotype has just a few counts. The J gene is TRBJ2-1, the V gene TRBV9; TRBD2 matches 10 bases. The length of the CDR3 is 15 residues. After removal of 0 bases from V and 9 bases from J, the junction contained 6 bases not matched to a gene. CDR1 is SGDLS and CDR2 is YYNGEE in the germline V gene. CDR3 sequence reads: CASSVEASGSGEQFF. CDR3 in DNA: TGTGCCAGCAGCGTAGAGGCTAGCGGGAGTGGTGAGCAGTTCTTC.

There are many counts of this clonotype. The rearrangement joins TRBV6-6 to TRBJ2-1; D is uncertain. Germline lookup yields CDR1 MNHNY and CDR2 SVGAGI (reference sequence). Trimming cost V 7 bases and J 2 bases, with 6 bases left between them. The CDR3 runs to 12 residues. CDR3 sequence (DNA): TGTGCCAGCATGCGGCCCTACAATGAGCAGTTCTTC. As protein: CASMRPYNEQFF.

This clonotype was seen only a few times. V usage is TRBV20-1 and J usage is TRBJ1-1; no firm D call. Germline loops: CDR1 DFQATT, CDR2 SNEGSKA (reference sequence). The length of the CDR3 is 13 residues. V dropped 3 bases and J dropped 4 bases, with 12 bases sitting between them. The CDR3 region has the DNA TGCAGTGCTAGGCGGAGTTTGGGCACTGAAGCTTTCTTT. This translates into CSARRSLGTEAFF.

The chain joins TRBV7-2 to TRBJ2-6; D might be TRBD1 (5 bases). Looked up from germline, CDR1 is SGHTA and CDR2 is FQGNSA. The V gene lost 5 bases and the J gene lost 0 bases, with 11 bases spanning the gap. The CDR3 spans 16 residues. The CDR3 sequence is CASSPRQSSGANVLTF. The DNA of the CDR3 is TGTGCCAGCAGCCCCAGACAGAGCTCTGGGGCCAACGTCCTGACTTTC.

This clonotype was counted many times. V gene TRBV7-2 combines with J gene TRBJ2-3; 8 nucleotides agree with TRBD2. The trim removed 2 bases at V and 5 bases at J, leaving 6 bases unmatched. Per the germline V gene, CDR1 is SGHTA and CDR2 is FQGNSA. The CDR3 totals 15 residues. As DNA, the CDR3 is TGTGCCAGCAGCTTAATGACGCTAGCGGGAGATACGCAGTATTTT. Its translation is CASSLMTLAGDTQYF.

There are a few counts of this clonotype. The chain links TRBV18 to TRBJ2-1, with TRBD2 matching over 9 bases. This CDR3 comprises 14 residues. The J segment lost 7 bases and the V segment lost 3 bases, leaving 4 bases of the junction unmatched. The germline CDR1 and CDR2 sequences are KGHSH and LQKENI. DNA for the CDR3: TGTGCCAGCTCACCTCAAAGCGGGGGGAATGAGCAGTTCTTC. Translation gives CASSPQSGGNEQFF.

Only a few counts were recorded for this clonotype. CDR3 in amino acids: CASSRTGGLDTQYF. The CDR3 DNA reads TGTGCCAGCAGTCGGACAGGGGGCTTGGATACGCAGTATTTT. V is TRBV6-6 and J is TRBJ2-3; 11 nucleotides align to TRBD1. The CDR3 has 14 amino acids. CDR1 is MNHNY and CDR2 is SVGAGI in the germline V gene (reference sequence). J lost 6 bases, V lost 5 bases, and 4 bases had no gene match.

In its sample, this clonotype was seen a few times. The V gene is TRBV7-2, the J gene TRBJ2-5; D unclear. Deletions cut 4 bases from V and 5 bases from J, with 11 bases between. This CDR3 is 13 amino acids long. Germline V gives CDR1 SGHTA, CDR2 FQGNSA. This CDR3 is CASSSPPWETQYF. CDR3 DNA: TGTGCCAGCAGCTCCCCTCCGTGGGAGACCCAGTACTTC. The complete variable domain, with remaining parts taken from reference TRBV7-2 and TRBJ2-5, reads GAGVSQSPSNKVTEKGKDVELRCDPISGHTALYWYRQSLGQGLEFLIYFQGNSAPDKSGLPSDRFSAERTGGSVSTLTIQRTQQEDSAVYLCASSSPPWETQYFGPGTRLLVL.

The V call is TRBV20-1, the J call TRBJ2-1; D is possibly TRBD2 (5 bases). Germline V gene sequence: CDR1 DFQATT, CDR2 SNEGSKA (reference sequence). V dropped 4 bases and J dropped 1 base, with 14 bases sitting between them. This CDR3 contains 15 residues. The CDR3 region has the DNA TGCAGTGCTAAAGTTCGGGGTATTTCCTACAATGAGCAGTTCTTC. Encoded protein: CSAKVRGISYNEQFF.

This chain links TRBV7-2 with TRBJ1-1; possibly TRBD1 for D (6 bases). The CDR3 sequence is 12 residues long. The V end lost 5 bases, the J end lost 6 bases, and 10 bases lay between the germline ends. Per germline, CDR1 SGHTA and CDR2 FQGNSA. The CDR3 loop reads CASSEQGPEAFF. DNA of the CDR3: TGTGCCAGCAGCGAACAGGGACCTGAAGCTTTCTTT.

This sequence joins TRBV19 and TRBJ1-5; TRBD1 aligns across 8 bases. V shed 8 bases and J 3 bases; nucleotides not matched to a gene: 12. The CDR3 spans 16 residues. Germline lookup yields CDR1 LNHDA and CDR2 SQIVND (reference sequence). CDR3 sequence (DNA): TGTGCCAGTCGAGGCAGGGGGCATTCCCTCAATCAGCCCCAGCATTTT. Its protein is CASRGRGHSLNQPQHF.

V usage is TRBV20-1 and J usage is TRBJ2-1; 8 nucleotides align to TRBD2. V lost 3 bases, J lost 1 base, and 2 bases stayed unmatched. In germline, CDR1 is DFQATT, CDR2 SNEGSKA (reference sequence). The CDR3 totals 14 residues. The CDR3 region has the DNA TGCAGTGCTAGCGGGAGGGGATCCTACAATGAGCAGTTCTTC. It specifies CSASGRGSYNEQFF.

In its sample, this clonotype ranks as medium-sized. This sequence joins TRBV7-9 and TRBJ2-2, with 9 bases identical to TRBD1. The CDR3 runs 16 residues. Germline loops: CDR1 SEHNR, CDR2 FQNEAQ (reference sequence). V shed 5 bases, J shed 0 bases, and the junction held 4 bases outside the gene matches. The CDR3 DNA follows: TGTGCCAGCAGCCGCAGACAGGGGGCGAACACCGGGGAGCTGTTTTTT. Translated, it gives CASSRRQGANTGELFF.

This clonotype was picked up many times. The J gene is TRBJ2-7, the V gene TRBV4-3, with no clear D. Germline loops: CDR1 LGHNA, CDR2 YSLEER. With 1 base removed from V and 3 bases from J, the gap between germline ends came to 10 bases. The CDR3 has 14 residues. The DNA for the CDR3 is TGCGCCAGCAGCCAAGGTAGTGGGGTCTACGAGCAGTACTTC. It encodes CASSQGSGVYEQYF.

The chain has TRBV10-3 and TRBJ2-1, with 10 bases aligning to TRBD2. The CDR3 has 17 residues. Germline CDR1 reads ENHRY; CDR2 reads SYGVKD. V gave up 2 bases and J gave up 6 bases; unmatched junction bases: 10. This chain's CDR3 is CAISERKGAGGPNEQFF. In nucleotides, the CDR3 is TGTGCCATCAGTGAGCGTAAGGGAGCGGGAGGGCCCAATGAGCAGTTCTTC.

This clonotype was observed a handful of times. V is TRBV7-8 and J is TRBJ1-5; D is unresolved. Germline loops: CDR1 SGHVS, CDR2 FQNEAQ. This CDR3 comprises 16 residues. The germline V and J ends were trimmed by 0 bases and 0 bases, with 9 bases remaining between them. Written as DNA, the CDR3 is TGTGCCAGCAGCTTAGCCGGGATCTTTAGCAATCAGCCCCAGCATTTT. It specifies CASSLAGIFSNQPQHF. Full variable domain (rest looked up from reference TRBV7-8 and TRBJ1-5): GAGVSQSPRYKVAKRGQDVALRCDPISGHVSLFWYQQALGQGPEFLTYFQNEAQLDKSGLPSDRFFAERPEGSVSTLKIQRTQQEDSAVYLCASSLAGIFSNQPQHFGDGTRLSIL.

In nucleotides, the CDR3 is TGTGCCAGCAAGGTGGAGGGTAATAGCAATCAGCCCCAGCATTTT. Protein product: CASKVEGNSNQPQHF. V is TRBV19 and J is TRBJ1-5; D is ambiguous. Between the trimmed V and J ends, which lost 9 bases and 0 bases, there was a span of 15 bases. The CDR3 contains 15 residues. Germline CDR1 LNHDA, CDR2 SQIVND (reference sequence).

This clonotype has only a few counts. CDR3 DNA sequence: TGTGCCAGCAGCTTCGACCGGGACAGGGGGCTTTACGAGCAGTACTTC. Amino acid sequence: CASSFDRDRGLYEQYF. The genes are TRBV7-2 and TRBJ2-7, with TRBD1 identical over 12 bases. J lost 4 bases, V lost 3 bases, and 7 bases had no gene match. CDR1 is SGHTA, CDR2 FQGNSA, per germline. CDR3 length: 16 amino acids. Full variable domain (rest looked up from reference TRBV7-2 and TRBJ2-7): GAGVSQSPSNKVTEKGKDVELRCDPISGHTALYWYRQSLGQGLEFLIYFQGNSAPDKSGLPSDRFSAERTGGSVSTLTIQRTQQEDSAVYLCASSFDRDRGLYEQYFGPGTRLTVT.

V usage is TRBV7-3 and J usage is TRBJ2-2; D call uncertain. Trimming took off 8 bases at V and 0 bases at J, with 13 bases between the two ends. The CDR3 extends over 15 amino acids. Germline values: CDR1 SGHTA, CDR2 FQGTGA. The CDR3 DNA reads TGTGCCAGCCGAAGCCAGGTTACGAACACCGGGGAGCTGTTTTTT. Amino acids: CASRSQVTNTGELFF.

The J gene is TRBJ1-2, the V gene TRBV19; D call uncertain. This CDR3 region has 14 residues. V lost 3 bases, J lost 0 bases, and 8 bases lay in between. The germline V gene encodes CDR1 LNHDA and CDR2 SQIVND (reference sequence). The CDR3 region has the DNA TGTGCCAGTAGTATCCTTCGGCCTAACTATGGCTACACCTTC. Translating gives CASSILRPNYGYTF.

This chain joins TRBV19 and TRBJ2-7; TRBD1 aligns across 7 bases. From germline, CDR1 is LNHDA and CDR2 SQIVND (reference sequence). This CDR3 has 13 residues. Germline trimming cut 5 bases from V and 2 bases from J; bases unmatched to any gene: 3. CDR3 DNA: TGTGCCAGTAGTCCGGGGACAGCCTACGAGCAGTACGTC. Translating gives CASSPGTAYEQYV.

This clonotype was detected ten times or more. CDR3 DNA sequence: TGTGCCAGCAGCCCGGGGTGGGGGCCCACTGAAGCTTTCTTT. It yields the protein CASSPGWGPTEAFF. This chain connects TRBV7-3 to TRBJ1-1, with TRBD1 as a possible D gene (6 bases). Per germline, CDR1 SGHTA and CDR2 FQGTGA. Trimming left V 5 bases short and J 4 bases short, with 14 bases between. The CDR3 spans 14 residues.

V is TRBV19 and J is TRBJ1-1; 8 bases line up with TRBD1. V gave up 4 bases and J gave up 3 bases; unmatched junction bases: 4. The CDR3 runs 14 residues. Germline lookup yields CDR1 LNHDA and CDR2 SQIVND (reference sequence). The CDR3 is CASSTRQGYTEAFF. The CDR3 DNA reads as TGTGCCAGTAGTACAAGACAGGGGTACACTGAAGCTTTCTTT. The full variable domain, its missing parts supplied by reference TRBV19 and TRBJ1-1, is DGGITQSPKYLFRKEGQNVTLSCEQNLNHDAMYWYRQDPGQGLRLIYYSQIVNDFQKGDIAEGYSVSREKKESFPLTVTSAQKNPTAFYLCASSTRQGYTEAFFGQGTRLTVV.

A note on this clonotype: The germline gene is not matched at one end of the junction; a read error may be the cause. CDR3 sequence: CASSDGQNSEAFF. The CDR3 nucleotides read TGCGCCAGCAGTGACGGACAGAACTCTGAAGCTTTCTTT. The V gene is TRBV10-1, the J gene TRBJ1-1, with D perhaps TRBD1 (6 bases). The CDR3 has 13 residues. From germline, CDR1 is WNHNN and CDR2 SYGVQD (reference sequence).

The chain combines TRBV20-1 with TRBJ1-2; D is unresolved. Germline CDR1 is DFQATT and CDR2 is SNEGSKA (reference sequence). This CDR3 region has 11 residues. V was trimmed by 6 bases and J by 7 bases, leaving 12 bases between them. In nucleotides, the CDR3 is TGCAGTGCCGATAGGGCTGGTGGCTACACCTTC. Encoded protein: CSADRAGGYTF.

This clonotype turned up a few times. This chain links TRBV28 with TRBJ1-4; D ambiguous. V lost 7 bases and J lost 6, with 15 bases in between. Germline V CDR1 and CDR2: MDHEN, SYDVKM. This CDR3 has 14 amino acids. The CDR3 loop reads CASTPQSVDEKLFF. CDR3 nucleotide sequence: TGTGCCAGCACTCCACAGAGTGTCGATGAAAAACTGTTTTTT.

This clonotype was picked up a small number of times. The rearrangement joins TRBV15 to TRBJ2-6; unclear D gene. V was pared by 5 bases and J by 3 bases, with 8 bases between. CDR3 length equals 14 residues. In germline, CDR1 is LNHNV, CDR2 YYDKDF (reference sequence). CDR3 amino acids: CATSVLRGANVLTF. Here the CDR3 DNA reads TGTGCCACCAGCGTTTTGCGTGGGGCCAACGTCCTGACTTTC.

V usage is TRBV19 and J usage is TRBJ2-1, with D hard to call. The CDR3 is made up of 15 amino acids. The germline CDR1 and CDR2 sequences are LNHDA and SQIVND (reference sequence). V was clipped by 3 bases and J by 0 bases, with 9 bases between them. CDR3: CASSIGPSSYNEQFF. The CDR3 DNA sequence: TGTGCCAGTAGTATCGGTCCGAGCTCCTACAATGAGCAGTTCTTC.